This TCR beta chain was found in a study of regulatory T cells in long-lasting Graves disease. This clonotype was found a few times. Its specificity is not known. Whole-study findings and limits: New patients shared fewer public clonotypes (about 1,000) than persistent patients did (about 2,700).

The time point was: persistent/refractory GD, antithyroid drugs over 5 years with positive TRAb. PBMCs provided the RNA from which the TCR library was made. CDR3 regions were amplified by Arm-PCR using iRepertoire HTBI primers to build TCR beta libraries. MiXCR, applied by TCRdb to the multiplex PCR reads, yields one record per CDR3 protein. Of some 470,000 distinct CDR3 sequences in the sample, roughly 21% were seen once. The clonotype was recovered from a female donor with Graves disease. This material consisted of peripheral blood mononuclear cells (PBMCs), taken when the disease was refractory, from a patient treated with antithyroid drugs.

CDR3 residues: CASSLWLETGELFF. For the CDR3, the DNA is TGTGCCAGCAGTTTGTGGTTGGAGACCGGGGAGCTGTTTTTT. This rearrangement joins TRBV27 to TRBJ2-2; D is uncertain. This CDR3 spans 14 amino acids. V gave up 3 bases and J gave up 5 bases, with 10 bases separating them. CDR1 is MNHEY, CDR2 SMNVEV, per germline (reference sequence).